Following are 28 T cell receptor beta chains from one sample sequenced in a study of T cell repertoires in cytomegalovirus infection. A single record per CDR3 protein comes from TCRdb applying MiXCR to the reads. The data contain more than 400,000 distinct CDR3 sequences, more than 20% of them singletons. Sample: PBMCs. These TCRs come from a human donor in good health (CMV status not recorded). Some clones in this sample may be carry-over from other donors' samples.

In its sample, this clonotype was seen a few times. The V gene is TRBV19, the J gene TRBJ1-1, with D hard to call. Germline CDR1 and CDR2: LNHDA and SQIVND (reference sequence). The V gene lost 7 bases and the J gene lost 1 base, with 7 bases spanning the gap. The length of the CDR3 is 12 residues. As DNA, the CDR3 is TGTGCCAGTAACTGGTGGAACACTGAAGCTTTCTTT. It specifies CASNWWNTEAFF.

Concerning this clonotype itself: This may come from a read error, since a much larger clone is one base off. The genes are TRBV7-6 and TRBJ1-3, with D tentatively TRBD1 (6 bases). Germline V gives CDR1 SGHVS, CDR2 FNYEAQ. Trimming removed 1 base from V and 0 bases from J, with 13 bases in between. The CDR3 runs to 17 residues. As DNA, the CDR3 is TGTGCCAGCAGCTTAGAGGTGACAGGTAGCTCTGGAAACACCATATATTTT. Translating gives CASSLEVTGSSGNTIYF.

CDR3 in amino acids: CASRTEVSGTGGYTF. CDR3 sequence (DNA): TGTGCCAGCAGGACAGAGGTTTCGGGAACCGGGGGCTACACCTTC. This chain links TRBV27 with TRBJ1-2; tentatively, D is TRBD1 (5 bases). Germline assignment: CDR1 MNHEY and CDR2 SMNVEV (reference sequence). Trimming shortened V by 6 bases and J by 8 bases, and 22 bases separated the two germline ends. This CDR3 is 15 amino acids long.

J is TRBJ2-1 and V is TRBV28; 7 nucleotides agree with TRBD1. This CDR3 is 16 amino acids long. The V and J ends lost 8 bases and 0 bases, in that order; junction bases with no gene match: 10. Germline CDR1 reads MDHEN; CDR2 reads SYDVKM. The chain's CDR3 is CASRENDRVSYNEQFF. The CDR3 bases are TGTGCCAGCCGTGAAAATGACAGGGTCTCCTACAATGAGCAGTTCTTC.

V and J are TRBV7-4 and TRBJ2-4, with TRBD1 matching 7 bases. The CDR3 is 18 amino acids. Trimming removed 2 bases from V and 0 bases from J; junction bases left unmatched: 10. The germline V gene has CDR1 SGHVT and CDR2 SQSDAQ. CDR3 bases: TGTGCCAGCAGCTTATTCAGGGGGAGTATGATAGCCAAAAACATTCAGTACTTC. Residues: CASSLFRGSMIAKNIQYF.

This chain joins TRBV20-1 and TRBJ2-1; D is ambiguous. Trimming stripped 4 bases from V and 0 bases from J, with 7 bases between. The CDR3 consists of 13 residues. Per the germline V gene, CDR1 is DFQATT and CDR2 is SNEGSKA (reference sequence). The CDR3 region has the DNA TGCAGTGCTATAGTGAGCTCCTACAATGAGCAGTTCTTC. The encoded protein is CSAIVSSYNEQFF.

This clonotype has more than one count but fewer than ten. This chain connects TRBV7-9 to TRBJ2-1; TRBD2 matches at 9 bases. CDR1 and CDR2 (germline): SEHNR, FQNEAQ (reference sequence). Trimming at V came to 6 bases and at J to 7 bases, leaving 10 bases not matched to a gene. The CDR3 sequence is 15 residues long. CDR3 amino acids: CASRARTSDVNEQFF. The DNA for the CDR3 is TGTGCCAGCAGGGCCCGGACTAGCGATGTGAATGAGCAGTTCTTC. The full variable domain, rest sourced from reference TRBV7-9 and TRBJ2-1, is DTGVSQNPRHKITKRGQNVTFRCDPISEHNRLYWYRQTLGQGPEFLTYFQNEAQLEKSRLLSDRFSAERPKGSFSTLEIQRTEQGDSAMYLCASRARTSDVNEQFFGPGTRLTVL.

This clonotype was observed a few times. V usage is TRBV19 and J usage is TRBJ2-3, with D hard to call. Per the germline V gene, CDR1 is LNHDA and CDR2 is SQIVND (reference sequence). CDR3 size: 14 residues. V shed 1 base and J shed 3 bases, with 8 bases lying between them. The CDR3 loop is CASSIGGHTDTQYF. For the CDR3, the DNA is TGTGCCAGTAGTATAGGTGGGCATACAGATACGCAGTATTTT.

In its sample, this clonotype was seen a few times. V gene TRBV12-3 or TRBV12-4 combines with J gene TRBJ2-1; the match to TRBD2 covers 7 bases. J was trimmed by 12 bases and V by 3 bases; bases with no gene match: 8. The CDR3 is made up of 13 amino acids. The CDR3 is CASSFSAGAWQFF. CDR3 nucleotide sequence: TGTGCCAGCAGTTTTAGCGCGGGAGCGTGGCAGTTCTTC.

There are a few counts of this clonotype. The chain combines TRBV6-1 with TRBJ1-2; D is perhaps TRBD1 (5 bases). V was pared by 6 bases and J by 5 bases, with 19 bases between. The germline V gene has CDR1 MNHNS and CDR2 SASEGT. The CDR3 extends over 15 amino acids. As DNA, the CDR3 is TGTGCCAGCAGCTCACAGGCCCGGAAGGGGTATGGCTACACCTTC. Its protein product is CASSSQARKGYGYTF.

This chain links TRBV4-3 with TRBJ2-2, with 10 nucleotides matching TRBD2. Germline lookup yields CDR1 LGHNA and CDR2 YSLEER. The CDR3 contains 16 residues. J gave up 6 bases and V 1 base, and 5 bases lay outside the gene matches. CDR3 in DNA: TGCGCCAGCAGCCAAGGTGCTAGCGGGAGTCCCGGGGAGCTGTTTTTT. Encoded protein: CASSQGASGSPGELFF.

CDR3 residues: CASTLGYSFTSTDTQYF. The CDR3 nucleotides read TGTGCCAGCACCCTGGGTTACAGCTTTACTAGCACAGATACGCAGTATTTT. The V and J genes are TRBV28 and TRBJ2-3; D is unclear. The CDR3 is 17 residues long. Germline CDR1 is MDHEN and CDR2 is SYDVKM. V shed 7 bases and J shed 0 bases, with 20 bases lying between them.

This sequence joins TRBV20-1 and TRBJ2-3; 10 nucleotides align to TRBD2. CDR3 length equals 15 residues. Looked up from germline, CDR1 is DFQATT and CDR2 is SNEGSKA (reference sequence). Trimming took 5 bases from V and 2 from J; bases not matched to a gene: 7. The CDR3 DNA sequence: TGCAGTGCTCAGTGGGGACTAGCGTTCACAGATACGCAGTATTTT. Translating gives CSAQWGLAFTDTQYF.

This clonotype has at least ten counts. The genes are TRBV7-6 and TRBJ2-7; no clear D gene. The CDR3 is 15 amino acids. The germline V gene has CDR1 SGHVS and CDR2 FNYEAQ. Trimming took 1 base from V and 3 from J, leaving 13 bases between them. CDR3 in DNA: TGTGCCAGCAGCTTAGGGGTTTACGAGAGCTACGAGCAGTACTTC. Residues: CASSLGVYESYEQYF.

The rearrangement joins TRBV7-3 to TRBJ2-3, with D tentatively TRBD1 or TRBD2 (5 bases each). Germline lookup yields CDR1 SGHTA and CDR2 FQGTGA. V lost 9 bases and J 6 bases, leaving 19 bases between the germline ends. CDR3 size: 14 residues. The CDR3 DNA sequence: TGTGCCAGTGGGGATAGGGGAGTCAGGGATACGCAGTATTTT. Translating it yields CASGDRGVRDTQYF.

This clonotype appeared many times. V is TRBV7-2 and J is TRBJ1-5; D might be TRBD1 (5 bases). V lost 6 bases and J 6 bases, leaving 15 bases between the germline ends. The germline CDR1 and CDR2 sequences are SGHTA and FQGNSA. This CDR3 spans 14 amino acids. CDR3 amino acids: CASSPQGVSQPQHF. The CDR3 bases are TGTGCCAGCAGTCCTCAGGGAGTAAGTCAGCCCCAGCATTTT.

This chain joins TRBV6-1 and TRBJ1-5; D may be TRBD1 (5 bases). This CDR3 spans 13 amino acids. Germline-derived CDR1 and CDR2 are MNHNS and SASEGT. V shed 8 bases and J shed 4 bases, with 12 bases lying between them. The CDR3 sequence: CASWGRQNQPQHF. The CDR3 region has the DNA TGTGCCAGCTGGGGCCGACAAAATCAGCCCCAGCATTTT.

This clonotype has at least ten counts. The chain employs TRBV11-2 and TRBJ1-4; TRBD1 is a possible D gene (6 bases). The CDR3 contains 14 residues. Trimming cost V 1 base and J 4 bases, with 7 bases left between them. The germline gives CDR1 SGHAT, CDR2 FQNNGV. The CDR3 loop reads CASSLGGLNEKLFF. CDR3 sequence (DNA): TGTGCCAGCAGCTTAGGGGGGCTTAATGAAAAACTGTTTTTT.

The V and J genes are TRBV7-2 and TRBJ2-1; 7 bases match TRBD1. The trim removed 5 bases at V and 0 bases at J, leaving 7 bases unmatched. Germline V gives CDR1 SGHTA, CDR2 FQGNSA. The CDR3 covers 16 residues. The CDR3, as DNA: TGTGCCAGCAGCCCACTAGGGGACAGCTCCTACAATGAGCAGTTCTTC. This encodes CASSPLGDSSYNEQFF.

CDR3 sequence: CASSLLLFDEQFF. For the CDR3, the DNA is TGTGCCAGCAGCTTATTGCTGTTCGATGAGCAGTTCTTC. V gene TRBV11-2 combines with J gene TRBJ2-1, with D unclear. Trimming removed 2 bases from V and 8 bases from J, with 10 bases in between. CDR3 length: 13 residues. Per the germline V gene, CDR1 is SGHAT and CDR2 is FQNNGV.

This clonotype was counted a few times. The chain employs TRBV28 and TRBJ1-5; no definite D call. The ends were cut back, 8 bases at V and 3 bases at J, with 11 bases in the middle. The CDR3 totals 13 residues. Germline CDR1 is MDHEN and CDR2 is SYDVKM. CDR3 amino acids: CASHPEANQPQHF. The CDR3 nucleotides read TGTGCCAGCCACCCAGAGGCCAATCAGCCCCAGCATTTT.

This clonotype came up a few times. The chain couples TRBV7-2 to TRBJ2-7; D ambiguous. The V end was cut by 2 bases, the J end by 6 bases, with 5 bases between. This CDR3 is 11 amino acids long. The germline CDR1 and CDR2 sequences are SGHTA and FQGNSA. DNA for the CDR3: TGTGCCAGCAGCTTACCCGGCGAGCAGTACTTC. Amino acids: CASSLPGEQYF.

V usage is TRBV19 and J usage is TRBJ2-7, with TRBD2 matching 14 bases. Germline V lookup: CDR1 LNHDA, CDR2 SQIVND (reference sequence). The CDR3 totals 21 residues. The junction had 19 bases not matched to a gene; V was cut back by 5 bases and J by 1 base. Here the CDR3 reads CASSSFRGLAGAQQPSYEQYV. CDR3 nucleotide sequence: TGTGCCAGTAGTTCCTTCCGGGGACTAGCGGGAGCCCAACAACCTTCCTACGAGCAGTACGTC.

This clonotype has at least ten counts. This chain links TRBV12-3 or TRBV12-4 with TRBJ2-7; TRBD2 might be the D (6 bases). This CDR3 spans 14 amino acids. V was trimmed by 4 bases and J by 3 bases, leaving 13 bases between them. The CDR3 is CASSYRDSNYEQYF. Written as DNA, the CDR3 is TGTGCCAGCAGTTACCGGGACTCTAACTACGAGCAGTACTTC.

The genes are TRBV28 and TRBJ2-3; 15 bases agree with TRBD2. The germline CDR1 and CDR2 sequences are MDHEN and SYDVKM. The V and J ends lost 4 bases and 7 bases, in that order; junction bases with no gene match: 9. This CDR3 is built from 17 residues. CDR3 in DNA: TGTGCCAGCAGTTCGGGACTAGCGGGAGGAGCCTCCAATACGCAGTATTTT. Translated, it gives CASSSGLAGGASNTQYF.

The chain uses TRBV29-1 and TRBJ1-6; 11 bases fit TRBD1. The germline CDR1 and CDR2 sequences are SQVTM and ANQGSEA. V lost 0 bases to trimming and J lost 10 bases; unmatched junction nucleotides: 8. This CDR3 contains 16 residues. This chain's CDR3 is CSVEDPDRGPESPLHF. The CDR3 region has the DNA TGCAGCGTTGAAGATCCGGACAGGGGGCCCGAATCACCCCTCCACTTT.

V usage is TRBV28 and J usage is TRBJ2-3; the D gene is possibly TRBD1 (6 bases). The germline gives CDR1 MDHEN, CDR2 SYDVKM. The CDR3 loop spans 15 amino acids. V shed 3 bases and J shed 6 bases, with 16 bases lying between them. DNA for the CDR3: TGTGCCAGCAGTTTCTCCGGGACACGTCGGGATACGCAGTATTTT. Protein sequence: CASSFSGTRRDTQYF.

Remarks on this clonotype: It may be a read error: a sequence one base away is much more abundant. The chain links TRBV5-4 to TRBJ2-5, with 11 nucleotides matching TRBD2. In germline, CDR1 is SGHNT, CDR2 YYREEE (reference sequence). The CDR3 spans 15 residues. The V gene end was trimmed by 3 bases and the J gene end by 1 base; junction bases not matched to a gene: 2. The CDR3 reads CASSWTSGPQETQYF. DNA of the CDR3: TGTGCCAGCAGCTGGACTAGCGGGCCCCAAGAGACCCAGTACTTC. The complete variable domain, with remaining parts taken from reference TRBV5-4 and TRBJ2-5, reads ETGVTQSPTHLIKTRGQQVTLRCSSQSGHNTVSWYQQALGQGPQFIFQYYREEENGRGNFPPRFSGLQFPNYSSELNVNALELDDSALYLCASSWTSGPQETQYFGPGTRLLVL.